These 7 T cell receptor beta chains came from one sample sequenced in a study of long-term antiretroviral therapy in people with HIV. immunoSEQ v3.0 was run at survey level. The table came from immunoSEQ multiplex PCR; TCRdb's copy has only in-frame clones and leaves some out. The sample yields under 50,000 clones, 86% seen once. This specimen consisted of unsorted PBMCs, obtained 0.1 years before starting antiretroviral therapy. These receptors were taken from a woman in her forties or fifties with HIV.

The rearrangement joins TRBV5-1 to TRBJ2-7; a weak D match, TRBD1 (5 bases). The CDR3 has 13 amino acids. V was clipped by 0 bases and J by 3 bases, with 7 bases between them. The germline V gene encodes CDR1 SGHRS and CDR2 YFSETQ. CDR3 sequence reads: CASSLARDYEQYF. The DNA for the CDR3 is TGCGCCAGCAGCTTGGCCAGGGACTACGAGCAGTACTTC.

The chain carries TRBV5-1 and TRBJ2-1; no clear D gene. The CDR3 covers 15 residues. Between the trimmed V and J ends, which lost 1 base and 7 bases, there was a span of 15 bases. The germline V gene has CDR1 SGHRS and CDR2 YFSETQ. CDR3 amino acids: CASSLLETWENEQFF. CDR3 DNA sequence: TGCGCCAGCAGCTTGCTAGAAACGTGGGAAAATGAGCAGTTCTTC.

CDR3 residues: CASSPGAPGLAGDTGELFF. As DNA, the CDR3 is TGTGCCAGCAGCCCCGGGGCTCCGGGACTAGCGGGGGACACCGGGGAGCTGTTTTTT. The V and J genes are TRBV13 and TRBJ2-2, with 14 bases fitting TRBD2. This CDR3 comprises 19 residues. Germline assignment: CDR1 PRHDT and CDR2 FYEKMQ (reference sequence). The ends lost 5 bases at V and 3 bases at J; junction bases unmatched: 11.

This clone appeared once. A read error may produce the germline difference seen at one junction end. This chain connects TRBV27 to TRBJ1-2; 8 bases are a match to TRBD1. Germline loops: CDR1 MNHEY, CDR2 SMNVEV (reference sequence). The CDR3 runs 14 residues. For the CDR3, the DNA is TGTGCCAGCAGTTTCCGGACAGGGAACTATGACTACACCTTC. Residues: CASSFRTGNYDYTF.

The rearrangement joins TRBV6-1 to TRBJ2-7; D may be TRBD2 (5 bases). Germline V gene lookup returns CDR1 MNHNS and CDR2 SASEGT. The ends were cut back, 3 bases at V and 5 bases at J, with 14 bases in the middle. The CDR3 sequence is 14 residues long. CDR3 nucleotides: TGTGCCAGCAGTGATACTGGGGAGATCCACGAGCAGTACTTC. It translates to CASSDTGEIHEQYF.

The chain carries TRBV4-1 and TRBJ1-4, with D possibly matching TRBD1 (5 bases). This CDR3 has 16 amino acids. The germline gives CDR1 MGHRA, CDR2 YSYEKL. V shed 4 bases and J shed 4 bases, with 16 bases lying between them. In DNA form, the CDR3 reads TGCGCCAGCAGCCCCCGCTATGGGGGGGTTAATGAAAAACTGTTTTTT. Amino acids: CASSPRYGGVNEKLFF.

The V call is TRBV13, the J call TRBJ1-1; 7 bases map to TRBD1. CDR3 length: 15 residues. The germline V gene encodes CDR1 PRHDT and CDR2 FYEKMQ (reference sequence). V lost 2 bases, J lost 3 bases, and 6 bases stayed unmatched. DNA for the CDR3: TGTGCCAGCAGCTTACGACGACAGGGTTACACTGAAGCTTTCTTT. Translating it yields CASSLRRQGYTEAFF.